The clone carrying this TCR beta chain has at least ten counts. Its antigen remains unidentified. Other autoimmune diseases, uncontrolled infections, pregnancy or lactation excluded patients from enrollment. This specimen belongs to a study of Graves' ophthalmopathy and Graves' hyperthyroidism. Study results and limitations: Most thyroid-expanded clonotypes exceeding 0.001 frequency were also found in blood.

Scientists amplified the TCR beta CDR3 regions from RNA transcripts. RT-PCR was first run with HTBI primers, then multiplex PCR in a second round. MiXCR, run by TCRdb on the multiplex PCR reads, gives a single entry per CDR3 protein. Of hundreds of thousands of distinct CDR3 sequences listed, more than 20% are singletons. The source is a woman younger than 35 with stable Graves' hyperthyroidism. Sequenced sample: peripheral blood.

CDR3 residues: CASSPGPAAVVLGTQYF. The CDR3 region has the DNA TGTGCCAGCAGCCCGGGACCCGCAGCGGTAGTATTGGGGACCCAGTACTTC. The chain links TRBV28 to TRBJ2-5; D possibly matches TRBD1 or TRBD2 (5 bases each). The germline gives CDR1 MDHEN, CDR2 SYDVKM. This CDR3 comprises 17 residues. The germline V and J ends were trimmed by 6 bases and 7 bases, with 27 bases remaining between them.